Listed here is a single TCR beta chain. This entry belongs to a study of cytomegalovirus exposure and HLA in healthy donors. The PCR used 60 Vbeta and 13 Jbeta primers. The method was immunoSEQ multiplex PCR; TCRdb's version includes in-frame clones alone and lacks a portion of them. Among roughly 200,000 clones listed, 82% were seen once. The V gene's germline CDR1 is MNHEY and CDR2 SMNVEV (reference sequence). This CDR3 has 14 residues. The trim removed 4 bases at V and 2 bases at J, leaving 3 bases unmatched. The rearrangement links TRBV27 to TRBJ1-1, with 8 positions matching TRBD1. This clonotype was sampled from a woman aged 18-35 years in good health and CMV-seronegative. The sample consisted of PBMCs. CDR3 coding DNA: TGTGCCAGCAGTTGGGACAGGACTAACACTGAAGCTTTCTTT. Translating gives CASSWDRTNTEAFF.